The rows below give T cell receptor beta chains drawn from one sample of a study of radiotherapy plus CTLA-4 blockade in lung cancer. Sequencing was performed with immunoSEQ multiplex PCR; in TCRdb, only in-frame clones are kept and a portion is missing. The sample lists approximately 30,000 clones, about 81% occurring once. Sequencing used peripheral blood, obtained from a patient treated with radiotherapy plus ipilimumab. Every receptor here comes from a human donor with non-small cell lung cancer that progressed on radiotherapy plus ipilimumab. The CDR3 runs from the conserved cysteine through the conserved F or W. The D gene is left open where the match is weak. Size values are once, few and many counts, or a class for expanded clones, and some rows have none.

TRBV4-3,NA,TRBJ2-2,TRBD2,16,CASSQNSGGVAGELFF,TGCGCCAGCAGCCAAAATAGCGGGGGGGTCGCCGGGGAGCTGTTTTTT
TRBV5-8,NA,TRBJ2-7,TRBD2,13,CASSPSGDYEQYF,TGTGCCAGCAGCCCAAGCGGGGACTACGAGCAGTACTTC
TRBV9,NA,TRBJ1-1,NA,17,CASSKGRGGTSNTEAFF,TGTGCCAGCAGCAAGGGTCGTGGGGGCACGTCGAACACTGAAGCTTTCTTT
TRBV2,NA,TRBJ2-7,TRBD1,12,CASRTGRYEQYF,TGTGCCAGTCGGACAGGGAGGTACGAGCAGTACTTC
TRBV19,NA,TRBJ1-6,TRBD1,13,CASSPDRGSPLHF,TGTGCCAGTAGTCCTGACAGGGGGTCACCCCTCCACTTT
TRBV7-8,NA,TRBJ1-6,NA,13,CASSLPGSSPLHF,TGTGCCAGCAGCCTACCGGGGTCCTCACCCCTCCACTTT
TRBV27,once,TRBJ1-2,NA,14,CASSTQQEMFGYTF,TGTGCCAGCAGTACTCAACAGGAAATGTTTGGCTACACCTTC
TRBV6-6,NA,TRBJ2-7,TRBD1,14,CASSYGTGGYEQYF,TGTGCCAGCAGTTACGGGACAGGGGGTTACGAGCAGTACTTC
TRBV11-3,NA,TRBJ2-1,TRBD2,17,CASSLSWRGESYNEQFF,TGTGCCAGCAGCTTAAGCTGGCGGGGGGAATCCTACAATGAGCAGTTCTTC
TRBV7-3,NA,TRBJ2-3,TRBD2,17,CASSPQLAGGPTDTQYF,TGTGCCAGCAGCCCCCAACTAGCGGGGGGGCCCACAGATACGCAGTATTTT
TRBV27,NA,TRBJ2-1,NA,13,CASSSSGVPTKFF,TGTGCCAGCAGTTCCTCAGGGGTACCGACAAAGTTCTTC
TRBV5-4,NA,TRBJ1-2,NA,15,CASKVGGHQNYGYTF,TGTGCCAGCAAAGTAGGGGGTCATCAGAACTATGGCTACACCTTC
TRBV15,NA,TRBJ2-7,TRBD1,15,CATSRYRGPMYEQYF,TGTGCCACCAGCAGATACAGGGGGCCAATGTACGAGCAGTACTTC
TRBV7-9,NA,TRBJ1-4,NA,12,CASSGRNEKLFF,TGTGCCAGCAGCGGGCGCAATGAAAAACTGTTTTTT
TRBV7-6,once,TRBJ2-1,NA,13,CASSLTDIQEQFF,TGTGCCAGCAGCTTAACCGACATCCAGGAGCAGTTCTTC
TRBV9,NA,TRBJ2-3,NA,15,CASSVRGAGGDTQYF,TGTGCCAGCAGCGTCCGGGGGGCCGGGGGGGATACGCAGTATTTT
TRBV2,NA,TRBJ1-1,NA,14,CASSDLGGLAEAFF,TGTGCCAGCAGTGATTTGGGGGGGCTGGCTGAAGCTTTCTTT
TRBV7-9,NA,TRBJ1-2,NA,17,CASSSNTPRGTAYGYTF,TGTGCCAGCAGCTCGAACACCCCCCGGGGGACCGCCTATGGCTACACCTTC
TRBV10-3,few,TRBJ1-4,TRBD1,15,CAIRSSGGTNEKLFF,TGTGCCATCAGGTCCTCAGGGGGCACTAATGAAAAACTGTTTTTT
TRBV7-2,NA,TRBJ1-1,TRBD1,13,CASSSSGGTEAFF,TGTGCCAGCAGCTCCTCAGGGGGCACTGAAGCTTTCTTT
TRBV5-5,NA,TRBJ1-5,NA,13,CASSLNYNQPQHF,TGTGCCAGCAGCTTGAATTACAATCAGCCCCAGCATTTT
TRBV15,NA,TRBJ2-5,NA,14,CATSRVGAQETQYF,TGTGCCACCAGCAGAGTTGGGGCCCAAGAGACCCAGTACTTC
TRBV18,NA,TRBJ1-1,NA,13,CATAPKQKSEAFF,TGTGCCACCGCCCCGAAACAGAAGAGTGAAGCTTTCTTT
TRBV7-8,NA,TRBJ2-7,NA,13,CASSSRSSYEQYF,TGTGCCAGCAGCTCAAGGAGCTCCTACGAGCAGTACTTC
TRBV5-4,NA,TRBJ1-1,TRBD1,14,CASSPGQGNTEAFF,TGTGCCAGCAGTCCCGGACAGGGGAACACTGAAGCTTTCTTT
TRBV19,once,TRBJ1-5,NA,15,CATSETGTHYQPQHF,TGTGCCACCTCGGAAACAGGGACACATTATCAGCCCCAGCATTTT
TRBV7-9,NA,TRBJ1-2,NA,13,CASNLQGHYGYTF,TGTGCCAGCAACCTCCAGGGGCATTATGGCTACACCTTC
TRBV6-5,once,TRBJ2-7,NA,15,CASSYSRGNPYEQYF,TGTGCCAGCAGCTACTCGAGGGGGAACCCCTACGAGCAGTACTTC
TRBV13,NA,TRBJ2-2,NA,16,CASSPQFYRETGELFF,TGTGCCAGCAGCCCCCAGTTTTACAGGGAAACCGGGGAGCTGTTTTTT
TRBV9,NA,TRBJ2-2,TRBD1,17,CASSTSGQGAYTGELFF,TGTGCCAGCAGCACCTCGGGACAGGGGGCATACACCGGGGAGCTGTTTTTT
TRBV2,NA,TRBJ2-5,TRBD2,18,CASRTPGLATLYQETQYF,TGTGCCAGCAGGACCCCGGGACTAGCGACCTTATATCAAGAGACCCAGTACTTC
TRBV9,NA,TRBJ2-3,NA,14,CASSVSAEGGTQYF,TGTGCCAGCAGCGTATCTGCGGAGGGAGGTACGCAGTATTTT
TRBV2,NA,TRBJ2-5,TRBD1,15,CASSSDRGVQETQYF,TGTGCCAGCAGTTCGGACAGGGGTGTTCAAGAGACCCAGTACTTC
TRBV6-6,few,TRBJ2-7,NA,11,CASRSPYEQYF,TGTGCCAGCCGTAGCCCCTACGAGCAGTACTTC
TRBV7-6,NA,TRBJ1-4,NA,14,CASSLGGGREKLFF,TGTGCCAGCAGCTTAGGGGGGGGACGTGAAAAACTGTTTTTT
TRBV18,NA,TRBJ2-1,NA,14,CASSPPLEANEQFF,TGTGCCAGCTCACCACCTTTGGAGGCCAATGAGCAGTTCTTC
TRBV2,NA,TRBJ2-3,NA,14,CASRADSDADTQYF,TGTGCCAGCAGAGCAGACAGTGACGCAGATACGCAGTATTTT
TRBV4-1,NA,TRBJ2-7,TRBD1,17,CASSQVIRDRGYYEQYF,TGCGCCAGCAGCCAAGTTATCCGGGACAGGGGATACTACGAGCAGTACTTC
TRBV5-1,NA,TRBJ2-1,TRBD1,18,CASSSLDRAYLPSNEQFF,TGCGCCAGCAGCTCTCTGGACAGGGCATACCTCCCTTCCAATGAGCAGTTCTTC
TRBV5-6,once,TRBJ2-4,TRBD1,13,CASSLPPDRGEYF,TGTGCCAGCAGCTTGCCCCCGGACAGGGGGGAGTACTTC
TRBV4-3,medium-sized,TRBJ1-5,TRBD1,15,CASSQDRASNQPQHF,TGCGCCAGCAGCCAGGACAGGGCAAGCAATCAGCCCCAGCATTTT
TRBV18,NA,TRBJ2-2,TRBD1,17,CASSPLGGQVITGELFF,TGTGCCAGCTCACCTTTAGGGGGACAGGTCATCACCGGGGAGCTGTTTTTT